A single sample is the source of the 23 T cell receptor beta chains below, sequenced in a study of T cells in tumors after PD-1 blockade. Sequenced by immunoSEQ multiplex PCR; TCRdb stores in-frame clones only, minus some. The repertoire holds some 66,000 clones, over 65% seen once, with about 4.8% in the top ten. The starting material was PBMCs, obtained after anti-PD-1 treatment. The receptor source for this set is a human donor with basal cell carcinoma.

The chain joins TRBV7-6 to TRBJ2-7; 9 positions agree with TRBD1. The CDR3 contains 15 residues. The germline gives CDR1 SGHVS, CDR2 FNYEAQ. The ends lost 2 bases at V and 5 bases at J; junction bases unmatched: 7. The CDR3 is CASSLTGTGYHEQYF. The CDR3 region has the DNA TGTGCCAGCAGCTTAACCGGGACAGGGTATCACGAGCAGTACTTC.

CDR3 protein: CASSPRRGGSYNEQFF. For the CDR3, the DNA is TGTGCCAGCAGCCCCCGGAGGGGTGGATCCTACAATGAGCAGTTCTTC. The V and J genes are TRBV13 and TRBJ2-1; a possible D gene is TRBD2 (6 bases). Germline-derived CDR1 and CDR2 are PRHDT and FYEKMQ (reference sequence). The CDR3 is 16 residues long. V lost 5 bases and J 1 base, leaving 15 bases between the germline ends.

This chain links TRBV6-5 with TRBJ1-2, with D hard to call. Germline V gene data show CDR1 as MNHEY and CDR2 as SVGAGI. The V end was cut by 4 bases, the J end by 2 bases, with 17 bases between. The CDR3 runs 16 residues. The CDR3 protein is CASSSAPHSDNYGYTF. The CDR3 region has the DNA TGTGCCAGCAGTTCCGCACCCCACAGCGACAACTATGGCTACACCTTC.

This clone was observed at least ten times. J is TRBJ1-3 and V is TRBV7-9, with D unresolved. Trimming stripped 4 bases from V and 4 bases from J, with 11 bases between. This CDR3 is built from 14 residues. Germline CDR1 and CDR2: SEHNR and FQNEAQ (reference sequence). The CDR3 coding sequence is TGTGCCAGCAGCTCTCCCTTCGACGGAAACACCATATATTTT. Protein sequence: CASSSPFDGNTIYF.

The V gene is TRBV5-1, the J gene TRBJ1-5; 7 bases align to TRBD1. V gave up 0 bases and J gave up 5 bases; unmatched junction bases: 5. The CDR3 is 15 amino acids. From germline, CDR1 is SGHRS and CDR2 YFSETQ. In DNA, the CDR3 is TGCGCCAGCAGCTTGGAGGGGGCAGACGATCAGCCCCAGCATTTT. Protein sequence: CASSLEGADDQPQHF.

The V call is TRBV19, the J call TRBJ1-5; D possibly corresponds to TRBD1 (5 bases). V shed 3 bases and J shed 3 bases, with 9 bases lying between them. Germline V gene data show CDR1 as LNHDA and CDR2 as SQIVND (reference sequence). The CDR3 totals 14 residues. The CDR3: CASSIGGDNQPQHF. DNA of the CDR3: TGTGCCAGTAGTATTGGGGGGGACAATCAGCCCCAGCATTTT.

The chain joins TRBV4-1 to TRBJ2-3; no reliable D call. Per germline, CDR1 MGHRA and CDR2 YSYEKL. V dropped 1 base and J dropped 4 bases, with 6 bases sitting between them. The CDR3 runs to 13 residues. The CDR3, as DNA: TGCGCCAGCAGCCAAGCCCCCCCAGATACGCAGTATTTT. Translation gives CASSQAPPDTQYF.

This clone is a singleton in its sample. The genes are TRBV11-3 and TRBJ2-1, with 9 bases fitting TRBD2. Germline values: CDR1 SGHNT, CDR2 YENEEA. The CDR3 sequence is 14 residues long. V trimming: 0 bases; J trimming: 8 bases; junction bases outside the gene matches: 2. This chain's CDR3 is CASSLEAGGHEQFF. The CDR3 DNA reads as TGTGCCAGCAGCTTAGAGGCGGGGGGGCATGAGCAGTTCTTC.

Here the CDR3 reads CATSRDATDTQYF. The CDR3 coding sequence is TGTGCCACCAGCAGAGATGCGACAGATACGCAGTATTTT. V usage is TRBV15 and J usage is TRBJ2-3; D call uncertain. CDR1 is LNHNV and CDR2 is YYDKDF in the germline V gene (reference sequence). Trimming stripped 0 bases from V and 3 bases from J, with 4 bases between. The CDR3 sequence is 13 residues long.

J is TRBJ1-2 and V is TRBV29-1; 10 bases fit TRBD1. Germline V gene sequence: CDR1 SQVTM, CDR2 ANQGSEA. After removal of 7 bases from V and 11 bases from J, the junction contained 13 bases not matched to a gene. The CDR3 length is 13 residues. As DNA, the CDR3 is TGCAGCGGTACGGGGGGACAGGGGACGGGTTACACCTTC. Residues: CSGTGGQGTGYTF.

This clone appeared many times. In DNA form, the CDR3 reads TGTGCCACCAGTGATGCTACAGGGACTAGCGGACTCAATGAGCAGTTCTTC. Its protein is CATSDATGTSGLNEQFF. V usage is TRBV24-1 and J usage is TRBJ2-1; 11 bases map to TRBD2. The CDR3 is 17 amino acids. The V segment lost 3 bases and the J segment 6 bases; nucleotides outside the gene matches: 9. Germline CDR1 and CDR2: KGHDR and SFDVKD.

This chain connects TRBV6-1 to TRBJ2-3; 11 bases align to TRBD2. Trimming at V came to 0 bases and at J to 5 bases, leaving 7 bases not matched to a gene. The germline V gene has CDR1 MNHNS and CDR2 SASEGT. The CDR3 runs 17 residues. The CDR3 sequence: CASSEAGVAGGQDTQYF. CDR3 coding DNA: TGTGCCAGCAGTGAAGCCGGGGTAGCGGGGGGGCAAGATACGCAGTATTTT.

V gene TRBV27 combines with J gene TRBJ1-2; the match to TRBD1 covers 8 bases. The V gene's germline CDR1 is MNHEY and CDR2 SMNVEV (reference sequence). The CDR3 has 13 residues. After removal of 5 bases from V and 2 bases from J, the junction contained 1 base not matched to a gene. In DNA form, the CDR3 reads TGTGCCAGCAGTCGACAGGGGAACTATGGCTACACCTTC. It codes for CASSRQGNYGYTF.

The rearrangement links TRBV28 to TRBJ2-6; D is undetermined. Trimming removed 3 bases at V and 0 bases at J, with 9 bases between. Germline V gene sequence: CDR1 MDHEN, CDR2 SYDVKM. The CDR3 length is 16 residues. The CDR3 is CASSFGSNSGANVLTF. CDR3 sequence (DNA): TGTGCCAGCAGTTTTGGCTCCAACTCTGGGGCCAACGTCCTGACTTTC. The full variable domain, its missing parts supplied by reference TRBV28 and TRBJ2-6, is DVKVTQSSRYLVKRTGEKVFLECVQDMDHENMFWYRQDPGLGLRLIYFSYDVKMKEKGDIPEGYSVSREKKERFSLILESASTNQTSMYLCASSFGSNSGANVLTFGAGSRLTVL.

This clone was seen a few times. The chain combines TRBV19 with TRBJ2-1; 8 positions agree with TRBD1. This CDR3 is built from 14 residues. Germline V gene data show CDR1 as LNHDA and CDR2 as SQIVND (reference sequence). The V and J ends lost 7 bases and 5 bases, in that order; junction bases with no gene match: 7. DNA for the CDR3: TGTGCCAGTACCCGGGACAGGCAAAACAATGAGCAGTTCTTC. It is translated as CASTRDRQNNEQFF. Together with reference TRBV19 and TRBJ2-1, the CDR3 gives the full variable domain: DGGITQSPKYLFRKEGQNVTLSCEQNLNHDAMYWYRQDPGQGLRLIYYSQIVNDFQKGDIAEGYSVSREKKESFPLTVTSAQKNPTAFYLCASTRDRQNNEQFFGPGTRLTVL.

The chain has TRBV7-2 and TRBJ2-3; 9 bases align to TRBD2. With 4 bases clipped from V and 2 bases from J, the junction kept 4 bases outside the gene matches. In germline, CDR1 is SGHTA, CDR2 FQGNSA. This CDR3 is 15 amino acids long. This CDR3 is CASSSSGTTTDTQYF. Written as DNA, the CDR3 is TGTGCCAGCAGCTCTAGCGGGACCACCACAGATACGCAGTATTTT.

CDR3 bases: TGTGCCAGCAGCTTCACTAACACCGGGGAGCTGTTTTTT. Protein: CASSFTNTGELFF. The chain links TRBV11-3 to TRBJ2-2; no clear D gene. Trimming removed 3 bases at V and 2 bases at J, with 4 bases between. Germline V lookup: CDR1 SGHNT, CDR2 YENEEA. The CDR3 is 13 residues long.

The chain combines TRBV4-1 with TRBJ2-2; no reliable D call. V gave up 0 bases and J gave up 4 bases, with 18 bases separating them. The CDR3 length is 18 residues. Germline V gives CDR1 MGHRA, CDR2 YSYEKL. Written as DNA, the CDR3 is TGCGCCAGCAGCCAAGATTGGGCATCGGGCGAATCCACCGGGGAGCTGTTTTTT. It is translated as CASSQDWASGESTGELFF.

J is TRBJ2-3 and V is TRBV27; 10 nucleotides match TRBD2. With 3 bases clipped from V and 2 bases from J, the junction kept 23 bases outside the gene matches. CDR1 MNHEY and CDR2 SMNVEV come from the germline V gene (reference sequence). This CDR3 has 22 amino acids. For the CDR3, the DNA is TGTGCCAGCAGTTTGAAAAGCGGGGGGGCCGTGAAATTGGGTGGGAACACAGATACGCAGTATTTT. The encoded protein is CASSLKSGGAVKLGGNTDTQYF.

The chain carries TRBV9 and TRBJ2-1; 10 bases are shared with TRBD2. The length of the CDR3 is 16 residues. The J segment lost 4 bases and the V segment lost 4 bases, leaving 8 bases of the junction unmatched. Germline V gene sequence: CDR1 SGDLS, CDR2 YYNGEE. CDR3 sequence (DNA): TGTGCCAGCAGCACCTTACTAGCGGGGATTTACAATGAGCAGTTCTTC. Protein: CASSTLLAGIYNEQFF.

The V gene is TRBV19, the J gene TRBJ2-4, with D perhaps TRBD1 (6 bases). Trimming cost V 6 bases and J 3 bases, with 12 bases left between them. The CDR3 runs 14 residues. The germline V gene has CDR1 LNHDA and CDR2 SQIVND (reference sequence). As DNA, the CDR3 is TGTGCCAGTAGAGACAGGTGGGGCAAAAACATTCAGTACTTC. Translation: CASRDRWGKNIQYF.

This clone was counted only a few times. The CDR3 loop is CASSLGRLYGYTF. Here the CDR3 DNA reads TGCGCCAGCAGCTTGGGGCGGTTATATGGCTACACCTTC. The J gene is TRBJ1-2, the V gene TRBV5-1; D gene unclear. Trimming pared 0 bases from V and 5 bases from J, leaving 8 bases between. CDR3 length: 13 amino acids. Germline V CDR1 and CDR2: SGHRS, YFSETQ.

V is TRBV21-1 and J is TRBJ1-5; TRBD1 was called by the table and not checked on the DNA. TRBV21-1 is labeled a pseudogene. The CDR3 has 16 amino acids. The CDR3 sequence is CASSNTRDSSNQPQHF. The CDR3 DNA reads as TGTGCCAGCAGCAATACGCGGGACAGTAGCAATCAGCCCCAGCATTTT.